The T cell receptor (beta chain) under discussion was sequenced for a study of CD8 T cells in ankylosing spondylitis. Study results and caveats: Clones linked to disease, bearing a CD8+ phenotype, were relatively rare in peripheral blood. Researchers reportedly found disease-linked clones significantly enriched in matched ankylosing spondylitis synovial fluid. A motif of fewer than ten highly homologous TCR beta variants was seen as apparently characteristic of ankylosing spondylitis blood.

This clonotype was detected many times. Its antigen is unknown. The ends were cut back, 6 bases at V and 0 bases at J, with 13 bases in the middle. Germline CDR1 DFQATT, CDR2 SNEGSKA (reference sequence). CDR3 length: 14 amino acids. Generation of TCR beta libraries employed quantitative 5'-RACE incorporating molecular barcodes. One entry per CDR3 protein, called by TCRdb with MiXCR from the 5' RACE reads. The data contain 150,000 or so distinct CDR3 sequences, approximately 10% of them singletons. This TCR came from a male donor with ankylosing spondylitis or in good health (not recorded which). The sample consisted of blood, either unsorted or a sorted T cell fraction (not recorded which). The V call is TRBV20-1, the J call TRBJ2-3; D possibly corresponds to TRBD2 (5 bases). Here the CDR3 reads CSADSGSSTDTQYF. As DNA, the CDR3 is TGCAGTGCCGACTCGGGGAGCAGCACAGATACGCAGTATTTT.